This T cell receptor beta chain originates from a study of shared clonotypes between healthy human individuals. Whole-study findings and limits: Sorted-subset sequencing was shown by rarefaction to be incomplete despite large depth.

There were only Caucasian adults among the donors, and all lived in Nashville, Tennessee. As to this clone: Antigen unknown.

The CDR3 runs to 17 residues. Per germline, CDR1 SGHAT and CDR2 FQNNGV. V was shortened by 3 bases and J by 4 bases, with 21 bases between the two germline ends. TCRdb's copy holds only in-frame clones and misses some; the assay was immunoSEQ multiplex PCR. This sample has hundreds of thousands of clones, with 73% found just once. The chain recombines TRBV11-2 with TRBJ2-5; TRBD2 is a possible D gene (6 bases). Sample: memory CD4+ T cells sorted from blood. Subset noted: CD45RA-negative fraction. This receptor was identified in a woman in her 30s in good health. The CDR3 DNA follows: TGTGCCAGCAGCTTGCGGGGAGGCAGCAGGGCCCCAGAGACCCAGTACTTC. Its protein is CASSLRGGSRAPETQYF.